The 8 T cell receptor beta chains below were found in one sample sequenced in a study of siplizumab effects on memory and regulatory T cells. Libraries were prepared by immunoSEQ multiplex PCR; TCRdb keeps only in-frame clonotypes and omits some of them. The data show about 100,000 clones, with about 95% seen just once and 1% to 1.5% held by the top ten. Sequenced: non-Treg CD4+ T cells sorted from blood. The receptor source for this set is a human donor in good health.

A remark on this clone: This same CDR3 is encoded by further DNA sequences in the sample. J is TRBJ2-7 and V is TRBV9; TRBD2 aligns across 7 bases. CDR3 length: 15 residues. The V gene's germline CDR1 is SGDLS and CDR2 YYNGEE. Losses at the gene ends were 0 bases for V and 3 bases for J; bases not matched to a gene: 6. CDR3 sequence (DNA): TGTGCCAGCAGCGTAGGGCTAGCGGACCACTACGAGCAGTACTTC. This codes for CASSVGLADHYEQYF.

CDR3 residues: CASRRGRADTQYF. For the CDR3, the DNA is TGTGCCAGTCGGAGGGGAAGAGCAGATACGCAGTATTTT. The chain uses TRBV19 and TRBJ2-3, with TRBD2 as a possible D gene (6 bases). Germline assignment: CDR1 LNHDA and CDR2 SQIVND (reference sequence). The CDR3 spans 13 residues. V was cut by 8 bases and J by 4 bases, with 13 bases left in between.

The J gene is TRBJ1-5, the V gene TRBV19, with 9 bases matching TRBD1. V gave up 7 bases and J gave up 5 bases; unmatched junction bases: 6. Germline assignment: CDR1 LNHDA and CDR2 SQIVND (reference sequence). The CDR3 runs 14 residues. CDR3 nucleotide sequence: TGTGCCAGTACCACAACAGGGGGCGATCAGCCCCAGCATTTT. Amino acids: CASTTTGGDQPQHF.

The chain uses TRBV25-1 and TRBJ2-5, with 9 bases fitting TRBD1. V shed 5 bases and J 2 bases; nucleotides not matched to a gene: 6. The length of the CDR3 is 15 residues. CDR1 is MGHDK, CDR2 SYGVNS, per germline. The CDR3 sequence is CASSNPGQGQETQYF. CDR3 nucleotides: TGTGCCAGCAGTAACCCGGGACAGGGTCAAGAGACCCAGTACTTC.

The rearrangement links TRBV7-3 to TRBJ1-5; weak D call: TRBD1 (5 bases). CDR1 and CDR2 from the germline V gene are SGHTA and FQGTGA. Trimming left V 7 bases short and J 2 bases short, with 18 bases between. The CDR3 runs 16 residues. The CDR3 is CASTRHRDAGNQPQHF. CDR3 in DNA: TGTGCCAGCACCCGACACCGGGACGCGGGCAATCAGCCCCAGCATTTT. The complete variable domain, with remaining parts taken from reference TRBV7-3 and TRBJ1-5, reads GAGVSQTPSNKVTEKGKYVELRCDPISGHTALYWYRQSLGQGPEFLIYFQGTGAADDSGLPNDRFFAVRPEGSVSTLKIQRTERGDSAVYLCASTRHRDAGNQPQHFGDGTRLSIL.

The chain combines TRBV7-2 with TRBJ1-1; TRBD1 is a possible D gene (6 bases). V lost 1 base and J lost 3, with 12 bases in between. The CDR3 loop spans 15 amino acids. CDR1 is SGHTA, CDR2 FQGNSA, per germline. CDR3 bases: TGTGCCAGCAGCTTAGATGGGGGGGGCTACACTGAAGCTTTCTTT. It codes for CASSLDGGGYTEAFF.

About this clone itself: Other DNA variants within this sample encode the same CDR3. CDR3 loop: CASSSGSTDTQYF. For the CDR3, the DNA is TGCGCCAGCAGCAGCGGGAGCACAGATACGCAGTATTTT. The chain has TRBV5-1 and TRBJ2-3, with D maybe TRBD2 (6 bases). Trimming pared 4 bases from V and 0 bases from J, leaving 6 bases between. This CDR3 comprises 13 residues. Germline values: CDR1 SGHRS, CDR2 YFSETQ.

The genes are TRBV19 and TRBJ2-7, with a possible D match to TRBD2 (6 bases). The CDR3 has 15 amino acids. The germline gives CDR1 LNHDA, CDR2 SQIVND (reference sequence). V was shortened by 5 bases and J by 0 bases, with 14 bases between the two germline ends. The chain's CDR3 is CASSVLAMSSYEQYF. Here the CDR3 DNA reads TGTGCCAGTAGTGTGCTAGCGATGAGCTCCTACGAGCAGTACTTC.